These 26 T cell receptor beta chains were all obtained from the same sample, sequenced in a study of T-cell memory formation after mild COVID-19. TCRdb reanalysed the 5' RACE reads using MiXCR and keeps one entry per CDR3 protein. This sample has about 270,000 distinct CDR3 sequences, with 15% to 20% found just once. Sequences were obtained from PBMCs or a T cell subset sorted from them (not recorded which). These receptor sequences come from a man younger than 30 who had mild COVID-19 (a few samples of this study predate the infection). Cell type and time point are not known.

V and J are TRBV20-1 and TRBJ2-5; D might be TRBD1 or TRBD2, each matching 5 bases. This CDR3 contains 13 residues. CDR1 DFQATT and CDR2 SNEGSKA come from the germline V gene (reference sequence). V was cut by 6 bases and J by 2 bases, with 13 bases left in between. CDR3 sequence (DNA): TGCAGTGCCCGGTGGGGGAGTCAAGAGACCCAGTACTTC. Translating it yields CSARWGSQETQYF.

This clonotype was counted between two and nine times. An end of the junction differs from the germline gene, which may be a read error. The chain joins TRBV7-9 to TRBJ1-1; possible D gene TRBD1, 6 bases. The CDR3 has 12 amino acids. Germline-derived CDR1 and CDR2 are SEHNR and FQNEAQ (reference sequence). Written as DNA, the CDR3 is TGTGCCAGCACCTTAATGGACAGTGAAGCTTTCTTT. This sequence encodes CASTLMDSEAFF.

This clonotype was seen a few times. J is TRBJ2-1 and V is TRBV20-1; D tentatively reads TRBD1 or TRBD2 (6 bases each). CDR3 length equals 13 residues. Germline V CDR1 and CDR2: DFQATT, SNEGSKA (reference sequence). V shed 6 bases and J shed 4 bases, with 13 bases lying between them. The CDR3, as DNA: TGCAGTGCGAGACGGGGGCCTTACAATGAGCAGTTCTTC. As protein: CSARRGPYNEQFF.

In nucleotides, the CDR3 is TGTGCCAGCATCCCCCGAGGGGGGACAGATACGCAGTATTTT. Residues: CASIPRGGTDTQYF. The chain has TRBV12-3 or TRBV12-4 and TRBJ2-3, with D perhaps being TRBD1 or TRBD2 (6 bases each). The CDR3 is 14 residues long. Trimming took 7 bases from V and 3 from J, leaving 14 bases between them.

This clonotype was observed once. One end of the junction does not line up with germline, which may come from a read error. The rearrangement joins TRBV7-2 to TRBJ1-1; 8 bases map to TRBD1. Germline-derived CDR1 and CDR2 are SGHTA and FQGNSA. There are 14 residues in the CDR3. The CDR3 sequence is CASNSGQVNAEAFF. DNA for the CDR3: TGTGCCAGCAACTCGGGACAGGTGAACGCTGAAGCTTTCTTT.

This clonotype was recorded a few times. The chain combines TRBV9 with TRBJ2-1, with D tentatively TRBD1 or TRBD2 (6 bases each). This CDR3 is built from 15 residues. Looked up from germline, CDR1 is SGDLS and CDR2 is YYNGEE. Trimming cost V 0 bases and J 4 bases, with 11 bases left between them. CDR3 in DNA: TGTGCCAGCAGCGTAGCGGGGGCCATATACAATGAGCAGTTCTTC. Encoded protein: CASSVAGAIYNEQFF.

This chain uses TRBV4-3 with TRBJ1-2, with no clear D. The V end was cut by 0 bases, the J end by 7 bases, with 6 bases between. The CDR3 has 12 residues. Germline V gives CDR1 LGHNA, CDR2 YSLEER. The CDR3 DNA sequence: TGCGCCAGCAGCCAAGAGACAACTGGCTACACCTTC. This codes for CASSQETTGYTF.

V and J are TRBV7-9 and TRBJ1-4; D unresolved. V was cut by 1 base and J by 11 bases, with 14 bases left in between. The CDR3 loop spans 14 amino acids. Germline values: CDR1 SEHNR, CDR2 FQNEAQ (reference sequence). The CDR3: CASSLGTTLGKLFF. CDR3 coding DNA: TGTGCCAGCAGCTTAGGTACAACTCTTGGGAAACTGTTTTTT.

This rearrangement joins TRBV5-1 to TRBJ1-5; D may be TRBD1 (6 bases). Per the germline V gene, CDR1 is SGHRS and CDR2 is YFSETQ. V lost 0 bases, J lost 0 bases, and 10 bases lay in between. This CDR3 has 16 residues. CDR3 protein: CASSLEGQNSNQPQHF. The CDR3 nucleotides are TGCGCCAGCAGCTTGGAAGGACAGAATAGCAATCAGCCCCAGCATTTT.

This clonotype showed up just a few times. The chain is built from TRBV4-3 and TRBJ1-2; D is unclear. Deletions cut 0 bases from V and 8 bases from J, with 13 bases between. Looked up from germline, CDR1 is LGHNA and CDR2 is YSLEER. The CDR3 runs to 14 residues. The DNA of the CDR3 is TGCGCCAGCAGCCAAGAAACTCGTGGCCGAGGCTACACCTTC. It specifies CASSQETRGRGYTF.

This clonotype appeared a few times. The rearrangement joins TRBV29-1 to TRBJ1-2; no firm D call. Germline V gives CDR1 SQVTM, CDR2 ANQGSEA. The CDR3 is 12 amino acids. V was cut by 3 bases and J by 1 base, with 6 bases left in between. The CDR3 nucleotides read TGCAGCGTTGAGGACCTTAACTATGGCTACACCTTC. Encoded protein: CSVEDLNYGYTF.

This clonotype was seen only a few times. The chain has TRBV6-5 and TRBJ2-2; the D gene is possibly TRBD2 (7 bases). Germline values: CDR1 MNHEY, CDR2 SVGAGI. CDR3 length: 13 amino acids. V was shortened by 5 bases and J by 6 bases, with 10 bases between the two germline ends. As DNA, the CDR3 is TGTGCCAGCAGTAGAGGGGGGGCCGGGGAGCTGTTTTTT. Its protein is CASSRGGAGELFF.

This clonotype came up a few times. The CDR3 is CASSFAGSWDEQYV. The DNA for the CDR3 is TGTGCCAGCAGTTTTGCGGGCTCGTGGGACGAGCAGTACGTC. V and J are TRBV28 and TRBJ2-7, with D perhaps matching TRBD2 (5 bases). This CDR3 spans 14 amino acids. The germline V gene encodes CDR1 MDHEN and CDR2 SYDVKM. V shed 3 bases and J shed 5 bases, with 14 bases lying between them.

This clonotype was recorded a few times. The rearrangement uses TRBV5-1 and TRBJ2-1; a weak D match, TRBD2 (5 bases). The germline V gene encodes CDR1 SGHRS and CDR2 YFSETQ. CDR3 length: 15 amino acids. V gave up 6 bases and J gave up 0 bases, with 13 bases separating them. CDR3 bases: TGCGCCAGCACTGGCGGGCAGGTCTCCTACAATGAGCAGTTCTTC. It translates to CASTGGQVSYNEQFF.

This clonotype was seen at least ten times. The chain is built from TRBV7-2 and TRBJ1-1, with 10 bases matching TRBD1. This CDR3 has 14 amino acids. V was pared by 5 bases and J by 3 bases, with 3 bases of the junction left unmatched. Per the germline V gene, CDR1 is SGHTA and CDR2 is FQGNSA. The CDR3 here is CASSRQGADTEAFF. The CDR3 nucleotides are TGTGCCAGCAGCAGACAGGGGGCGGACACTGAAGCTTTCTTT.

The gene calls are TRBV9 and TRBJ2-1; TRBD1 matches 9 bases. V gave up 4 bases and J gave up 7 bases; unmatched junction bases: 6. The CDR3 consists of 14 residues. CDR1 and CDR2 (germline): SGDLS, YYNGEE. The CDR3 sequence: CASSSPTGGNEQFF. CDR3 DNA: TGTGCCAGCAGCTCCCCGACAGGGGGTAATGAGCAGTTCTTC. Complete variable domain (other parts from reference TRBV9 and TRBJ2-1): DSGVTQTPKHLITATGQRVTLRCSPRSGDLSVYWYQQSLDQGLQFLIQYYNGEERAKGNILERFSAQQFPDLHSELNLSSLELGDSALYFCASSSPTGGNEQFFGPGTRLTVL.

The chain couples TRBV6-1 to TRBJ1-1; TRBD1 matches 7 bases. Unmatched junction bases numbered 0, after V lost 0 bases and J lost 11 bases. The CDR3 extends over 11 amino acids. From germline, CDR1 is MNHNS and CDR2 SASEGT. The CDR3, as DNA: TGTGCCAGCAGTGAAGCCAGGGGGGCTTTCTTT. This sequence encodes CASSEARGAFF.

The chain joins TRBV18 to TRBJ1-6; possibly TRBD1 for D (5 bases). In germline, CDR1 is KGHSH, CDR2 LQKENI. Trimming cost V 2 bases and J 8 bases, with 7 bases left between them. This CDR3 is built from 13 residues. CDR3 in amino acids: CASSPGGDSPLHF. The CDR3 DNA sequence: TGTGCCAGCTCACCAGGGGGGGATTCACCCCTCCACTTT. The full variable domain, completed using reference TRBV18 and TRBJ1-6, is NAGVMQNPRHLVRRRGQEARLRCSPMKGHSHVYWYRQLPEEGLKFMVYLQKENIIDESGMPKERFSAEFPKEGPSILRIQQVVRGDSAAYFCASSPGGDSPLHFGNGTRLTVT.

This clonotype was observed a few times. The J gene is TRBJ2-1, the V gene TRBV2; D perhaps matches TRBD2 (6 bases). In germline, CDR1 is SNHLY, CDR2 FYNNEI. The CDR3 runs 14 residues. The V end was cut by 11 bases, the J end by 8 bases, with 22 bases between. CDR3 nucleotides: TGTGCCTCCTCATTTGGAGGGAGTAGGGATGAGCAGTTCTTC. Protein product: CASSFGGSRDEQFF. Based on the CDR3 plus reference TRBV2 and TRBJ2-1, the full variable domain is EPEVTQTPSHQVTQMGQEVILRCVPISNHLYFYWYRQILGQKVEFLVSFYNNEISEKSEIFDDQFSVERPDGSNFTLKIRSTKLEDSAMYFCASSFGGSRDEQFFGPGTRLTVL.

This clonotype was detected a few times. The chain carries TRBV11-2 and TRBJ2-7, with D perhaps given as TRBD1 or TRBD2 (5 bases each). CDR3 length: 14 amino acids. V shed 5 bases and J shed 2 bases, with 13 bases lying between them. The germline V gene has CDR1 SGHAT and CDR2 FQNNGV. The CDR3 is CASSLFGTPYEQYF. The CDR3 DNA reads TGTGCCAGCAGCCTCTTCGGGACCCCCTACGAGCAGTACTTC.

The V and J genes are TRBV2 and TRBJ2-1, with TRBD2 as a possible D gene (6 bases). Trimming took 1 base from V and 3 from J, leaving 10 bases between them. Germline values: CDR1 SNHLY, CDR2 FYNNEI. This CDR3 spans 15 amino acids. The CDR3 reads CASSEGSGVYNEQFF. For the CDR3, the DNA is TGTGCCAGCAGTGAAGGGTCGGGGGTCTACAATGAGCAGTTCTTC.

This clonotype was observed a few times. J is TRBJ2-7 and V is TRBV7-9; 9 bases are a match to TRBD1. V lost 5 bases and J lost 7; bases outside the gene matches: 3. Germline V gives CDR1 SEHNR, CDR2 FQNEAQ (reference sequence). The CDR3 totals 12 residues. CDR3 nucleotides: TGTGCCAGCAGCCACAGGGGGCAAGAGCAGTACTTC. As protein: CASSHRGQEQYF.

Many counts were recorded for this clonotype. J is TRBJ2-5 and V is TRBV20-1, with TRBD1 matching 11 bases. The V gene's germline CDR1 is DFQATT and CDR2 SNEGSKA (reference sequence). CDR3 length: 13 amino acids. V shed 5 bases, J shed 5 bases, and the junction held 4 bases outside the gene matches. The CDR3 nucleotides are TGCAGTGCTGGACAGGGGGCTAGGGAGACCCAGTACTTC. Residues: CSAGQGARETQYF.

This sequence joins TRBV29-1 and TRBJ2-3; tentative D call: TRBD2 (5 bases). Germline V gives CDR1 SQVTM, CDR2 ANQGSEA. CDR3 length: 13 residues. Trimming pared 4 bases from V and 0 bases from J, leaving 8 bases between. The DNA for the CDR3 is TGCAGCGTTGCAGGACTCAGCACAGATACGCAGTATTTT. This sequence encodes CSVAGLSTDTQYF.

This chain links TRBV12-3 or TRBV12-4 with TRBJ2-7; unclear D gene. The ends were cut back, 2 bases at V and 6 bases at J, with 11 bases in the middle. This CDR3 region has 13 residues. The chain's CDR3 is CASSLIRLGEQYF. CDR3 nucleotides: TGTGCCAGCAGTTTAATCCGGCTCGGCGAGCAGTACTTC.

A few counts support this clonotype. The chain combines TRBV28 with TRBJ2-5, with D hard to call. Germline loops: CDR1 MDHEN, CDR2 SYDVKM. This CDR3 comprises 14 residues. Trimming stripped 5 bases from V and 7 bases from J, with 17 bases between. CDR3 nucleotides: TGTGCCAGCAGTCAGCCCACGGGTCCGCGGACCCAGTACTTC. Protein product: CASSQPTGPRTQYF.